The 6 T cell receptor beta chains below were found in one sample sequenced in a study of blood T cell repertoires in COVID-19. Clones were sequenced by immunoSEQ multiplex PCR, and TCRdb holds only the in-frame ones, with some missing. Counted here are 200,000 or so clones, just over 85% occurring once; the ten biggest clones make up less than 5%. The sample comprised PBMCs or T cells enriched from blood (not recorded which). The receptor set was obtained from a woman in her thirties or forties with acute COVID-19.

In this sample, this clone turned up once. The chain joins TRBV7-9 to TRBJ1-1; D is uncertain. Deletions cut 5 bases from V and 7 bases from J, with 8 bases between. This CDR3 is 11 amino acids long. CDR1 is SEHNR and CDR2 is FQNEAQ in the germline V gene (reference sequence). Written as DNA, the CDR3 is TGTGCCAGCAGCCCATACAGTGAAGCTTTCTTT. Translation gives CASSPYSEAFF.

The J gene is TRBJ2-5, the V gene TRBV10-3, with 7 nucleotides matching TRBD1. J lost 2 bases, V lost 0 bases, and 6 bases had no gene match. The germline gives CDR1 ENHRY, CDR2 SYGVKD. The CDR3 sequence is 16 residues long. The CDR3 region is CAISESRPRGQETQYF. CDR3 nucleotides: TGTGCCATCAGTGAGTCCCGCCCCAGGGGGCAAGAGACCCAGTACTTC.

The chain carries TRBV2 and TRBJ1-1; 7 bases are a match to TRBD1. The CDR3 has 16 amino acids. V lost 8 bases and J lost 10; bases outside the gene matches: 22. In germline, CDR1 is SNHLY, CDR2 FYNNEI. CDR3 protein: CASDRLPGQVERGAFF. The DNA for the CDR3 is TGTGCCAGCGATCGACTACCCGGACAGGTAGAAAGGGGAGCTTTCTTT. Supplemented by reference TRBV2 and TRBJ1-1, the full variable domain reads EPEVTQTPSHQVTQMGQEVILRCVPISNHLYFYWYRQILGQKVEFLVSFYNNEISEKSEIFDDQFSVERPDGSNFTLKIRSTKLEDSAMYFCASDRLPGQVERGAFFGQGTRLTVV.

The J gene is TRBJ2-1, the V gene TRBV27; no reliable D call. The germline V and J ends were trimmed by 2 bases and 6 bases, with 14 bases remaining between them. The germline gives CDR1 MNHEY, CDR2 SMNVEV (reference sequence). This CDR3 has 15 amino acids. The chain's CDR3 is CASSLPQSARNEQFF. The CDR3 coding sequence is TGTGCCAGCAGTTTACCCCAAAGCGCGCGCAATGAGCAGTTCTTC.

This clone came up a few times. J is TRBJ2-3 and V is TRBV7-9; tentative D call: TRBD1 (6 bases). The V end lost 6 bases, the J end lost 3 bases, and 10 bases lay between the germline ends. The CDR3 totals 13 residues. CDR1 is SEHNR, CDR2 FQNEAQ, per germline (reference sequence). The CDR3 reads CASRQGRTDTQYF. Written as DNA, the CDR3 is TGTGCCAGCAGGCAGGGGCGGACAGATACGCAGTATTTT.

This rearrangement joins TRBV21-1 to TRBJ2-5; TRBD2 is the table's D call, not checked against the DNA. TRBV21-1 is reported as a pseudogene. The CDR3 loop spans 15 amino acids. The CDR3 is CAPIGGKPRPETQYF. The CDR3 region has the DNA TGTGCCCCCATAGGAGGGAAGCCAAGACCGGAGACCCAGTACTTC.